This is a list of T cell receptor beta chains from one sample in a study of T cells in Graves' hyperthyroidism and ophthalmopathy. Via MiXCR, TCRdb re-called the multiplex PCR reads, giving one row per CDR3 protein. The sample holds about 400,000 distinct CDR3 sequences, roughly 15% seen once. What was sequenced was blood. The source of these receptors is a woman between 18 and 29 years old with Graves' hyperthyroidism. CDR3s leave out the opening cysteine and the closing phenylalanine or tryptophan. Size is omitted from some rows. Given values are once, few, many or a class for expanded clones.

TRBV7-9	-	-	ASSSLAGAYNEQY
TRBV19	-	TRBJ2-5	ASSMRGLGQETQY
TRBV20-1	many	TRBJ2-4	SVSRENIQY
TRBV15	many	TRBJ1-5	ATSRDVLGTGNHFNQPQH
TRBV6-5	-	TRBJ2-1	ASSYSSARGVNEQF
TRBV12-3/TRBV12-4	many	TRBJ1-5	ASSPGLTNQPQH
TRBV28	-	TRBJ1-1	ASGRTGRTEAF
TRBV28	many	TRBJ2-5	ASSLRPLETQY
TRBV9	many	TRBJ1-2	ASSVGQGNYGYT
TRBV7-9	many	TRBJ2-3	ASSLWGTGTDTQY
TRBV28	-	TRBJ2-3	AFQARGTDTQY
TRBV27	few	TRBJ2-1	ASSRRLAGGDEQF
TRBV11-1	few	TRBJ2-3	ASSLGAAGEASDTQY
TRBV14	-	TRBJ2-2	ASSPRQGGELF
TRBV7-6	few	TRBJ2-3	ASSLEAGGRSDTQY
TRBV7-9	few	TRBJ2-5	ASSFFPGQGETQY
TRBV12-3/TRBV12-4	few	TRBJ2-2	ASSKRAINVGELF
TRBV12-3/TRBV12-4	many	TRBJ1-2	ASRMDTADGYT
TRBV12-3/TRBV12-4	many	TRBJ1-5	ASRSQYSNQPQH
TRBV4-3	-	TRBJ2-5	ASSQERRIWETQY
TRBV6-2/TRBV6-3	many	TRBJ2-5	ASSYGRQETQY
TRBV19	once	TRBJ2-3	ASSRGPTGVTDTQY
TRBV18	many	TRBJ1-1	ASSSQGGLMNTEAF
TRBV29-1	-	TRBJ1-2	SVVGQGGYGYT
TRBV20-1	-	TRBJ2-1	SAPPAGAYNEQF
TRBV7-8	many	TRBJ2-1	ASSLAGGRSYNEQF
TRBV20-1	few	TRBJ2-4	SAPHLGLAKNIQY
TRBV5-1	many	TRBJ1-5	ASSPWTGGGQPQH
TRBV3-1	many	TRBJ2-7	ASSRSGNEQY
TRBV4-3	few	TRBJ1-6	ASSPVGNSPLH
TRBV2	many	TRBJ1-1	ASSAIVMNTEAF
TRBV27	few	TRBJ1-6	ASSSDRTGSPLH
TRBV29-1	-	TRBJ1-2	SATGTGDYT
TRBV6-1	many	TRBJ2-1	ASSRTRSSPHEQF
TRBV28	-	TRBJ2-1	AGRPGGLANYNEQF
TRBV5-1	-	TRBJ2-7	ASSQMWTGENEQY
TRBV15	-	TRBJ2-3	ATSRDWTSGRAHTQY
TRBV6-1	few	TRBJ2-1	ASRDSFELYNEQF